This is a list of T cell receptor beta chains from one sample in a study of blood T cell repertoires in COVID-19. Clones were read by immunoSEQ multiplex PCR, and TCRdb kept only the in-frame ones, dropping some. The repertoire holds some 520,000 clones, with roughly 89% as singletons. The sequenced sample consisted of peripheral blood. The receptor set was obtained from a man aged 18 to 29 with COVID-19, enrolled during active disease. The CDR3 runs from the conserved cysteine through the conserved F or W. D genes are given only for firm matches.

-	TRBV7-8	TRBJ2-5	CASSLAAGFYGTQYF
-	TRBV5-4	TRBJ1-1	CASSLASGGGNTEAFF
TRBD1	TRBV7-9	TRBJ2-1	CASSYRDRIYNEQFF
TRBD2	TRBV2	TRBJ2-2	CASSLSGGAAGELFF
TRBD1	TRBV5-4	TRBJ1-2	CASSPDRANYGYTF
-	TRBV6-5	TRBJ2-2	CASSRDFLIPGELFF
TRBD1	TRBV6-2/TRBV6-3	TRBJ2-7	CASSDFDPGQKYEQYF
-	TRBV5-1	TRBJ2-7	CASSDEAYEQYF
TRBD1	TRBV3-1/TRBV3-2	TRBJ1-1	CASSLRTGGDTEAFF
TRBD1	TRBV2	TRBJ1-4	CASSRQGINEKLFF
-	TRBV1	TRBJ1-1	CTSALGRRGRSSSQAFF
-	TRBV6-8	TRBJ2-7	CASSYHNSYEQYF
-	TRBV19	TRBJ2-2	CASSTGTGELFF
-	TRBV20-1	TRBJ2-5	CSASSNRPQETQYF
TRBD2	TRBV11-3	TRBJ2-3	CASSRRTSQAGDTQYF
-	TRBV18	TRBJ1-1	CASSPQGTEAFF
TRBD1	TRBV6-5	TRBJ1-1	CATTGGGGTEAFF
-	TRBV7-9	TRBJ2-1	CASGGTGYNEQFF
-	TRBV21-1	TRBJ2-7	CASSLRWTPYEQYF
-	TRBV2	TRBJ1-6	CASSEVGGALRNSPLHF
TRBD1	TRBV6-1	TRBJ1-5	CASSGRTGAPGQPQHF
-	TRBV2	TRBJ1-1	CASSSGVPGGEAFF
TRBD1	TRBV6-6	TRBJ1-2	CASRPLGTGAYGYTF
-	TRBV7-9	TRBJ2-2	CASSLAGANTGELFF
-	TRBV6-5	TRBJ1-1	CASRRTENTEAFF
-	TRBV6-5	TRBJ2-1	CASTRGGGSYNEQFF
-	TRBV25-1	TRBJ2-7	CASSTEGALYEQYF
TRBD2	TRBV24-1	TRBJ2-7	CATSDFWGGRAYEQYF
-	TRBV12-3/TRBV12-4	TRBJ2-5	CASSFRGQETQYF
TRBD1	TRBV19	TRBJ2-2	CASSPAGGRWNTGELFF
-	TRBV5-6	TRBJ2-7	CASRGRGQGEERYEQYF
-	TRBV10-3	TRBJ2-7	CAISEPPRAYEQYF
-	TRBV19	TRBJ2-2	CASNFPAGELFF
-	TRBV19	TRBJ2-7	CASSVGSYEQYF
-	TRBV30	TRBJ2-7	CAWRVTGATYEQYF